A single sample gave rise to the 27 T cell receptor beta chains below, sequenced in a study of blood T cell repertoires in COVID-19. Repertoires were generated with immunoSEQ multiplex PCR, while TCRdb's copy carries only in-frame clones and drops some. The data show about 42,000 clones, 75% to 90% seen once. Sequenced input: peripheral blood. The receptors were gathered from a man aged 25 to 40 with active or convalescent COVID-19.

This chain links TRBV19 with TRBJ1-2; no clear D gene. CDR3 size: 14 residues. Per the germline V gene, CDR1 is LNHDA and CDR2 is SQIVND (reference sequence). The ends were cut back, 6 bases at V and 2 bases at J, with 13 bases in the middle. The CDR3 DNA is TGTGCCAGTAGCCTGCTCAACCGGAACTATGGCTACACCTTC. This gives the protein CASSLLNRNYGYTF.

This clone occurred once. The chain couples TRBV4-2 to TRBJ2-5; a weak D match, TRBD2 (5 bases). This CDR3 spans 15 amino acids. The V gene's germline CDR1 is LGHNA and CDR2 YNFKEQ. Trimming left V 0 bases short and J 0 bases short, with 8 bases between. CDR3 sequence: CASSQEWEYQETQYF. CDR3 bases: TGTGCCAGCAGCCAAGAGTGGGAGTACCAAGAGACCCAGTACTTC.

CDR3 loop: CASSSWTSGGLGETQYF. The CDR3 coding sequence is TGTGCCAGCAGCTCCTGGACTAGCGGGGGCCTGGGGGAGACCCAGTACTTC. The chain uses TRBV7-9 and TRBJ2-5, with 13 bases matching TRBD2. Germline V gene data show CDR1 as SEHNR and CDR2 as FQNEAQ (reference sequence). The CDR3 spans 17 residues. The V segment lost 4 bases and the J segment 5 bases; nucleotides outside the gene matches: 10.

V is TRBV11-3 and J is TRBJ2-1, with TRBD2 identical over 8 bases. The CDR3 contains 16 residues. In germline, CDR1 is SGHNT, CDR2 YENEEA. V was clipped by 5 bases and J by 0 bases; unmatched bases: 6. The CDR3 nucleotides are TGTGCCAGCAGCCATCTTCTAGCGGGCTCCTACAATGAGCAGTTCTTC. It specifies CASSHLLAGSYNEQFF.

The chain has TRBV28 and TRBJ1-5, with D possibly being TRBD1 (6 bases). Trimming took off 5 bases at V and 1 base at J, with 9 bases between the two ends. Germline V gene sequence: CDR1 MDHEN, CDR2 SYDVKM. The CDR3 runs to 14 residues. The CDR3 DNA is TGTGCCAGCAGTCTCAGGGGAAGCAATCAGCCCCAGCATTTT. Translation: CASSLRGSNQPQHF.

This chain links TRBV12-3 or TRBV12-4 with TRBJ1-1; possible D gene TRBD1, 5 bases. Trimming cost V 5 bases and J 7 bases, with 11 bases left between them. CDR3 size: 12 residues. The CDR3: CASSLGGFEAFF. The CDR3 coding sequence is TGTGCCAGCAGTCTTGGGGGGTTTGAAGCTTTCTTT.

The genes are TRBV4-2 and TRBJ1-6; 11 bases agree with TRBD1. The CDR3 spans 16 residues. Germline CDR1 LGHNA, CDR2 YNFKEQ. V shed 4 bases and J 6 bases; nucleotides not matched to a gene: 5. The DNA of the CDR3 is TGTGCCAGCAGCCCGGGGGACAGGGGGTCTAATTCACCCCTCCACTTT. It is translated as CASSPGDRGSNSPLHF.

The chain uses TRBV7-9 and TRBJ1-1; 7 bases are a match to TRBD1. The CDR3 is made up of 15 amino acids. Germline V CDR1 and CDR2: SEHNR, FQNEAQ (reference sequence). V was clipped by 5 bases and J by 5 bases; unmatched bases: 11. CDR3 sequence: CASSLPDRFSTEAFF. In nucleotides, the CDR3 is TGTGCCAGCAGCCTCCCGGACAGGTTCAGTACTGAAGCTTTCTTT.

The chain recombines TRBV7-9 with TRBJ2-7; 7 positions agree with TRBD2. CDR1 is SEHNR, CDR2 FQNEAQ, per germline (reference sequence). Germline trimming cut 5 bases from V and 1 base from J; bases unmatched to any gene: 11. The CDR3 is 16 residues long. In nucleotides, the CDR3 is TGTGCCAGCAGCCGGACTTCAGCGGGGCGGTCCTACGAGCAGTACTTC. This codes for CASSRTSAGRSYEQYF.

V gene TRBV15 combines with J gene TRBJ1-1; weak D call: TRBD1 (5 bases). This CDR3 region has 14 residues. The V end lost 3 bases, the J end lost 1 base, and 9 bases lay between the germline ends. Germline loops: CDR1 LNHNV, CDR2 YYDKDF (reference sequence). The CDR3 loop is CATSSRQGNTEAFF. The CDR3 bases are TGTGCCACCAGCAGCAGGCAGGGGAACACTGAAGCTTTCTTT.

The V and J genes are TRBV21-1 and TRBJ1-5; the D call in the table, TRBD1, was not verified against the DNA. TRBV21-1 is given as a pseudogene. The CDR3 spans 15 residues. The CDR3 bases are TGTGCCAGCAGCGGCTCGAGGGGGCGTCCTCAGCCCCAGCATTTT. It translates to CASSGSRGRPQPQHF.

CDR3 amino acids: CASSPRAGASYNEQFF. CDR3 in DNA: TGTGCCAGCAGTCCCCGAGCGGGCGCCTCCTACAATGAGCAGTTCTTC. The V gene is TRBV27, the J gene TRBJ2-1; D may be TRBD2 (6 bases). Trimming pared 5 bases from V and 0 bases from J, leaving 14 bases between. Germline V gives CDR1 MNHEY, CDR2 SMNVEV (reference sequence). This CDR3 has 16 amino acids.

The rearrangement links TRBV10-2 to TRBJ1-1; no reliable D call. V gave up 4 bases and J gave up 5 bases, with 17 bases separating them. CDR1 WSHSY and CDR2 SAAADI come from the germline V gene. CDR3 length: 15 residues. In DNA form, the CDR3 reads TGCGCCAGCAGTGTTAATTGGGGAGGTGGGACTGAAGCTTTCTTT. Protein product: CASSVNWGGGTEAFF.

The chain links TRBV5-6 to TRBJ2-7; D gene unclear. Germline CDR1 is SGHDT and CDR2 is YYEEEE. Trimming pared 2 bases from V and 0 bases from J, leaving 15 bases between. This CDR3 is built from 16 residues. In DNA form, the CDR3 reads TGTGCCAGCAGCTTATTAGGAGAGGCTCTCTCCTACGAGCAGTACTTC. Encoded protein: CASSLLGEALSYEQYF.

This chain connects TRBV10-3 to TRBJ1-6; tentative D call: TRBD1 (5 bases). Germline V gene sequence: CDR1 ENHRY, CDR2 SYGVKD. The CDR3 runs to 14 residues. V was cut by 4 bases and J by 9 bases, with 13 bases left in between. CDR3 region: CAISGAGPVSPLHF. The DNA for the CDR3 is TGTGCCATCAGTGGGGCAGGGCCGGTTTCACCCCTCCACTTT.

The chain links TRBV4-2 to TRBJ2-1, with 8 bases lining up with TRBD1. CDR1 and CDR2 (germline): LGHNA, YNFKEQ. V shed 4 bases and J 12 bases; nucleotides not matched to a gene: 17. This CDR3 has 16 amino acids. DNA for the CDR3: TGTGCCAGCAGCCCTCTGGCCGGGACAGGCCCGTCTGCGCAGTTCTTC. Its protein is CASSPLAGTGPSAQFF.

This chain uses TRBV3-1 (or the pseudogene TRBV3-2) with TRBJ1-6, with D tentatively TRBD1 (5 bases). Germline V gene data show CDR1 as LGHDT and CDR2 as YNNKEL (reference sequence). The V gene lost 1 base and the J gene lost 9 bases, with 13 bases spanning the gap. This CDR3 region has 15 residues. The CDR3 DNA sequence: TGTGCCAGCAGCCAAGCTTCAGGGTGGGGTTCACCCCTCCACTTT. It codes for CASSQASGWGSPLHF.

The chain is built from TRBV27 and TRBJ2-5; 7 positions agree with TRBD1. Trimming removed 1 base from V and 4 bases from J; junction bases left unmatched: 6. Germline lookup yields CDR1 MNHEY and CDR2 SMNVEV (reference sequence). The CDR3 is 15 residues long. The CDR3: CASSLLRGPGETQYF. In nucleotides, the CDR3 is TGTGCCAGCAGTTTATTGAGGGGGCCGGGAGAGACCCAGTACTTC.

The chain joins TRBV11-2 to TRBJ1-5, with unresolved D. Germline CDR1 SGHAT, CDR2 FQNNGV. This CDR3 has 15 residues. V was cut by 0 bases and J by 6 bases, with 12 bases left in between. CDR3 coding DNA: TGTGCCAGCAGCTTAGATAACGCGGGCGGTCAGCCCCAGCATTTT. It specifies CASSLDNAGGQPQHF. Supplemented by reference TRBV11-2 and TRBJ1-5, the full variable domain reads EAGVAQSPRYKIIEKRQSVAFWCNPISGHATLYWYQQILGQGPKLLIQFQNNGVVDDSQLPKDRFSAERLKGVDSTLKIQPAKLEDSAVYLCASSLDNAGGQPQHFGDGTRLSIL.

This chain links TRBV23-1 with TRBJ2-1, with D perhaps TRBD2 (5 bases). TRBV23-1 is recorded as an ORF, its role being uncertain. V was pared by 0 bases and J by 14 bases, with 17 bases between. The CDR3 extends over 14 amino acids. CDR3 amino acids: CASSQSTESSSEFF. The CDR3 DNA sequence: TGCGCCAGCAGTCAATCTACGGAGTCTAGCAGCGAGTTCTTC.

V gene TRBV2 combines with J gene TRBJ1-2, with D maybe TRBD1 (6 bases). The germline V gene encodes CDR1 SNHLY and CDR2 FYNNEI. Trimming removed 7 bases at V and 2 bases at J, with 14 bases between. The CDR3 spans 14 residues. For the CDR3, the DNA is TGTGCCAGCACCATCAGGACAGTGAACTATGGCTACACCTTC. This sequence encodes CASTIRTVNYGYTF.

V is TRBV19 and J is TRBJ1-2, with 7 bases identical to TRBD1. After removal of 5 bases from V and 6 bases from J, the junction contained 12 bases not matched to a gene. Germline V CDR1 and CDR2: LNHDA, SQIVND (reference sequence). This CDR3 is 15 amino acids long. The CDR3 here is CASSRTGSKGDGYTF. The CDR3 DNA sequence: TGTGCCAGTAGTCGGACAGGCTCTAAAGGGGATGGCTACACCTTC.

The rearrangement uses TRBV28 and TRBJ1-1; TRBD1 is a possible D gene (6 bases). V shed 5 bases and J shed 3 bases, with 13 bases lying between them. Looked up from germline, CDR1 is MDHEN and CDR2 is SYDVKM. CDR3 length: 14 residues. The CDR3 DNA reads TGTGCCAGCAGTCGAATTACAGGGTACACTGAAGCTTTCTTT. This sequence encodes CASSRITGYTEAFF. Full variable domain (outside the CDR3, taken from reference TRBV28 and TRBJ1-1): DVKVTQSSRYLVKRTGEKVFLECVQDMDHENMFWYRQDPGLGLRLIYFSYDVKMKEKGDIPEGYSVSREKKERFSLILESASTNQTSMYLCASSRITGYTEAFFGQGTRLTVV.

The chain uses TRBV5-5 and TRBJ1-2, with unresolved D. Germline values: CDR1 SGHKS, CDR2 YYEKEE (reference sequence). V lost 2 bases and J 2 bases, leaving 7 bases between the germline ends. This CDR3 has 13 residues. The CDR3 bases are TGTGCCAGCAGCTTTTCGGGAAACTATGGCTACACCTTC. This translates into CASSFSGNYGYTF.

This clone appeared a single time. The V gene is TRBV2, the J gene TRBJ1-2; D unresolved. Germline CDR1 is SNHLY and CDR2 is FYNNEI. The CDR3 runs 14 residues. V was trimmed by 4 bases and J by 2 bases, leaving 11 bases between them. CDR3 sequence: CASSVLEGNYGYTF. CDR3 coding DNA: TGTGCCAGCAGTGTTTTGGAGGGAAACTATGGCTACACCTTC.

The chain is built from TRBV15 and TRBJ2-2; 11 nucleotides align to TRBD2. Germline values: CDR1 LNHNV, CDR2 YYDKDF (reference sequence). V was clipped by 0 bases and J by 2 bases; unmatched bases: 2. This CDR3 is 17 amino acids long. DNA of the CDR3: TGTGCCACCAGCAGAGATGGGACTAGCGGAAACACCGGGGAGCTGTTTTTT. This sequence encodes CATSRDGTSGNTGELFF.

The chain links TRBV6-2 or TRBV6-3 to TRBJ2-7; D possibly corresponds to TRBD1 (6 bases). CDR3 length equals 14 residues. The V end was cut by 4 bases, the J end by 4 bases, with 14 bases between. The germline V gene has CDR1 MNHEY and CDR2 SVGEGT. This CDR3 is CASSFGQPDYEQYV. The CDR3 DNA follows: TGTGCCAGCAGTTTCGGACAGCCCGATTACGAGCAGTACGTC.